The rows below give T cell receptor beta chains drawn from one sample of a study of blood T cell repertoires in COVID-19. Using immunoSEQ multiplex PCR, the repertoire was profiled, and TCRdb retains in-frame clones only, with some absent. The sample has approximately 260,000 clones; approximately 90% are singletons. Sequencing input: peripheral blood. The receptors originated from a middle-aged woman with acute or convalescent COVID-19. Both conserved end residues are part of each CDR3. The D gene is left open where the match is weak. Not all rows give a size; the values are once, few, many and, for expanded clones, a class.

TRBD2,TRBJ2-3,TRBV9,16,-,CASSVALAGNTDTQYF,TGTGCCAGCAGCGTAGCACTAGCGGGAAACACAGATACGCAGTATTTT
-,TRBJ2-2,TRBV14,12,-,CAGSRYKGELFF,TGTGCCGGCAGCCGATACAAAGGGGAGCTGTTTTTT
-,TRBJ1-1,TRBV10-1,15,once,CASSATGRGNTEAFF,TGCGCCAGCAGTGCCACGGGTCGGGGGAACACTGAAGCTTTCTTT
-,TRBJ1-2,TRBV19,16,-,CASSFLPGQKNYGYTF,TGTGCCAGTAGTTTCCTACCGGGACAAAAAAACTATGGCTACACCTTC
-,TRBJ1-5,TRBV30,20,-,CAWSVTLQGALTSSNQPQHF,TGTGCCTGGAGTGTTACCCTACAGGGAGCTCTGACCTCTAGCAATCAGCCCCAGCATTTT
-,TRBJ1-4,TRBV6-1,15,few,CASSDPWEPNEKLFF,TGTGCCAGCAGTGATCCGTGGGAGCCTAATGAAAAACTGTTTTTT
TRBD1,TRBJ1-6,TRBV30,12,-,CAWGQEDSPLHF,TGTGCCTGGGGACAGGAGGATTCACCCCTCCACTTT
-,TRBJ2-1,TRBV6-5,13,-,CASSYTGPNEQFF,TGTGCCAGCAGTTACACAGGACCCAATGAGCAGTTCTTC
-,TRBJ1-2,TRBV6-5,13,-,CASCPGANYGYTF,TGTGCCAGCTGTCCGGGGGCTAACTATGGCTACACCTTC
-,TRBJ2-1,TRBV24-1,13,-,CATSDSLHNEQFF,TGTGCCACCAGTGATTCACTCCACAATGAGCAGTTCTTC
-,TRBJ1-6,TRBV5-1,17,-,CASSLEGARGTNSPLHF,TGCGCCAGCAGCTTGGAAGGCGCAAGAGGGACAAATTCACCCCTCCACTTT
TRBD1,TRBJ1-6,TRBV18,15,-,CASSPLTGTESPLHF,TGTGCCAGCTCACCGTTGACAGGGACGGAGTCACCCCTCCACTTT
-,TRBJ1-1,TRBV29-1,12,-,CSVEPPTGIAFF,TGCAGCGTTGAACCCCCTACAGGGATAGCTTTCTTT
-,TRBJ2-3,TRBV7-2,15,-,CASTPRSSRNPTQYF,TGTGCCAGCACCCCCCGGTCTAGTCGTAATCCGACGCAGTATTTT
-,TRBJ1-5,TRBV19,15,-,CASSISDRSFQPQHF,TGTGCCAGTAGTATTTCGGACAGATCGTTCCAGCCCCAGCATTTT
-,TRBJ2-3,TRBV5-1,16,-,CASSNIGGPLADTQYF,TGCGCCAGCAGCAACATAGGGGGTCCCCTCGCAGATACGCAGTATTTT
-,TRBJ2-2,TRBV11-2,15,-,CASSPISGNTGELFF,TGTGCCAGCAGCCCTATTAGCGGGAACACCGGGGAGCTGTTTTTT
-,TRBJ1-5,TRBV2,11,-,CASSRGRPQHF,TGTGCCAGCAGTAGAGGTCGGCCCCAGCATTTT
-,TRBJ2-3,TRBV12-3/TRBV12-4,11,-,CASRQINTQYF,TGTGCCAGCAGACAAATAAATACGCAGTATTTT
-,TRBJ1-2,TRBV27,13,-,CASSLNRAAGYTF,TGTGCCAGCAGTTTAAACAGGGCGGCTGGCTACACCTTC
-,TRBJ1-3,TRBV20-1,14,-,CSASIGGFGNTIYF,TGCAGTGCTAGTATTGGCGGATTTGGAAACACCATATATTTT
TRBD1,TRBJ1-4,TRBV11-2,15,once,CASRKLRGLGEKLFF,TGTGCCAGCAGAAAACTCAGGGGGCTTGGGGAAAAACTGTTTTTT
-,TRBJ1-4,TRBV4-1,17,-,CASSQDRGAATNEKLFF,TGCGCCAGCAGCCAAGATCGGGGAGCTGCAACTAATGAAAAACTGTTTTTT
-,TRBJ1-2,TRBV3-1/TRBV3-2,14,once,CASSPPQMNYGYTF,TGTGCCAGCAGCCCCCCCCAGATGAACTATGGCTACACCTTC
TRBD2,TRBJ2-1,TRBV11-2,15,once,CASSLAGGGASEQFF,TGTGCCAGCAGCTTAGCCGGCGGGGGGGCCTCTGAGCAGTTCTTC
TRBD1,TRBJ1-2,TRBV7-2,13,-,CASSLGQGPKVTF,TGTGCCAGCAGCTTGGGACAGGGCCCTAAAGTCACCTTC
TRBD1,TRBJ1-1,TRBV29-1,13,-,CSVRQGASTEAFF,TGCAGCGTCAGACAGGGAGCTTCGACTGAAGCTTTCTTT
-,TRBJ1-2,TRBV5-4,14,-,CASSPSPGGYGYTF,TGTGCCAGCAGCCCCAGCCCGGGGGGCTATGGCTACACCTTC
TRBD1,TRBJ1-5,TRBV27,15,-,CASSFLGQANQPQHF,TGTGCCAGCAGTTTCCTCGGACAGGCCAATCAGCCCCAGCATTTT
-,TRBJ2-5,TRBV21-1,16,-,CASSNPTGSVGETQYF,TGTGCCAGCAGCAATCCTACAGGGTCGGTTGGGGAGACCCAGTACTTC
-,TRBJ1-1,TRBV19,14,-,CASSVRQPNTEAFF,TGTGCCAGTAGTGTTAGACAGCCGAACACTGAAGCTTTCTTT
-,TRBJ2-1,TRBV5-1,14,once,CASRGLSGYNEQFF,TGCGCCAGCAGGGGCCTCTCGGGATACAATGAGCAGTTCTTC
TRBD2,TRBJ2-3,TRBV7-3,15,-,CASSLMGLVGDTQYF,TGTGCCAGCAGCTTAATGGGACTAGTAGGCGATACGCAGTATTTT
TRBD1,TRBJ1-6,TRBV5-4,17,-,CASSSDRGGPYNSPLHF,TGTGCCAGCAGCTCGGACAGAGGGGGCCCTTATAATTCACCCCTCCACTTT
-,TRBJ2-1,TRBV4-1,15,-,CASSQDAPQGHEQFF,TGCGCCAGCAGCCAGGACGCTCCTCAGGGTCATGAGCAGTTCTTC
-,TRBJ1-4,TRBV5-1,14,-,CASSQDNSNEKLFF,TGCGCCAGCAGTCAGGACAATTCTAATGAAAAACTGTTTTTT
TRBD2,TRBJ2-5,TRBV7-8,15,-,CASSFLAGGRETQYF,TGTGCCAGCAGCTTTCTAGCGGGGGGGAGAGAGACCCAGTACTTC
TRBD1,TRBJ1-6,TRBV3-1/TRBV3-2,18,-,CASSQQLFGQGSNSPLHF,TGTGCCAGCAGCCAACAATTATTCGGACAGGGGAGTAATTCACCCCTCCACTTT
TRBD1,TRBJ2-6,TRBV5-1,17,-,CASSPRTGDTWANVLTF,TGCGCCAGCAGCCCCCGGACAGGGGATACTTGGGCCAACGTCCTGACTTTC
TRBD1,TRBJ1-2,TRBV6-1,14,-,CASSETTGGYGYTF,TGTGCCAGCAGTGAAACAACAGGGGGTTATGGCTACACCTTC
TRBD2,TRBJ2-3,TRBV6-1,15,-,CASSEREGITDTQYF,TGTGCCAGCAGTGAAAGGGAGGGTATCACAGATACGCAGTATTTT
-,TRBJ1-1,TRBV27,15,-,CASSSAVQGHTEAFF,TGTGCCAGCAGTTCAGCCGTACAGGGTCACACTGAAGCTTTCTTT
TRBD1,TRBJ1-6,TRBV9,15,-,CASSVAGTANSPLHF,TGTGCCAGCAGCGTAGCTGGGACAGCTAATTCACCCCTCCACTTT
-,TRBJ1-1,TRBV6-5,13,-,CASSYPGGSEAFF,TGTGCCAGCAGTTACCCCGGTGGGAGTGAAGCTTTCTTT
-,TRBJ1-4,TRBV13,14,-,CASSLAGTNEKLFF,TGTGCCAGCAGCTTAGCAGGGACTAATGAAAAACTGTTTTTT
TRBD1,TRBJ1-2,TRBV7-9,13,-,CASSFRQGAGYTF,TGTGCCAGCAGCTTCAGGCAGGGGGCTGGCTACACCTTC
-,TRBJ2-5,TRBV3-1/TRBV3-2,15,-,CASSQAGGHQETQYF,TGTGCCAGCAGCCAGGCGGGTGGCCACCAAGAGACCCAGTACTTC
-,TRBJ1-6,TRBV19,14,-,CASSGGGINSPLHF,TGTGCCAGTAGTGGGGGGGGAATTAATTCACCCCTCCACTTT
TRBD2,TRBJ2-1,TRBV4-2,17,-,CASSHSGGALYYNEQFF,TGTGCCAGCAGCCATAGCGGGGGGGCCCTTTACTACAATGAGCAGTTCTTC
-,TRBJ1-1,TRBV4-2,18,-,CASSQDGGAGRLNTEAFF,TGTGCCAGCAGCCAAGATGGGGGGGCAGGAAGGTTGAACACTGAAGCTTTCTTT